Below, one T cell receptor (beta chain) is given with its context. V was shortened by 5 bases and J by 12 bases, with 11 bases between the two germline ends. Germline CDR1 is MDHEN and CDR2 is SYDVKM. This CDR3 is 10 amino acids long. The sample comes from a study of PD-1 blockade in classical Hodgkin lymphoma. Clones were sequenced by immunoSEQ multiplex PCR, and TCRdb holds only the in-frame ones, with some missing. The sample carries about 97,000 clones, over 70% recorded once. Every single patient, without exception, relapsed after autologous stem cell transplantation, and brentuximab vedotin exposure varied.

This clonotype originated in a human donor with classical Hodgkin lymphoma. V usage is TRBV28 and J usage is TRBJ2-7; D remains ambiguous. Sample: peripheral blood mononuclear cells (PBMCs), taken at baseline. The CDR3 DNA reads as TGTGCCAGCAGTCCGGTGTTTCGGTACTTC. Its protein product is CASSPVFRYF.